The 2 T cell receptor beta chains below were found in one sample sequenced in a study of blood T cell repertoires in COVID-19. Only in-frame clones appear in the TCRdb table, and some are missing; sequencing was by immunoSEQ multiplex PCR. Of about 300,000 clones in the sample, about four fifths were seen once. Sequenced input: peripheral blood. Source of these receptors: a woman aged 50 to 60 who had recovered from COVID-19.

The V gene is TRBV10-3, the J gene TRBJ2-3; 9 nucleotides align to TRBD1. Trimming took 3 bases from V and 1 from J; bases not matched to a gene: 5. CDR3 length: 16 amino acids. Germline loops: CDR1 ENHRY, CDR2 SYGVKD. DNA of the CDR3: TGTGCCATCAGTGACCTGGACAGGGGCGGCACAGATACGCAGTATTTT. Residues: CAISDLDRGGTDTQYF.

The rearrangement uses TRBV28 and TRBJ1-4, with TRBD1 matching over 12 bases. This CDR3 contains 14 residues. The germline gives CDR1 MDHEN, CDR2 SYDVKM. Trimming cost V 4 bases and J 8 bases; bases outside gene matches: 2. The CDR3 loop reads CASSSGQGAEKLFF. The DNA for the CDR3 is TGTGCCAGCAGTTCGGGACAGGGGGCGGAAAAACTGTTTTTT.